The 17 T cell receptor beta chains in this list originate from one sample, sequenced in a study of metastatic and nonmetastatic thyroid tumors. All patients were untreated before thyroid surgery. TCRdb called clones again from the PCR reads with MiXCR. The top ten clones hold 8% to 10% of a sample with 30,000 to 40,000 clones, 25% to 30% of them seen once. Sequencing was performed on blood. The receptors were sampled from a female donor with papillary thyroid cancer or a benign thyroid nodule (not recorded which). Some clones in this sample may be carry-over from other donors' samples.

Ten or more counts support this clone. J is TRBJ1-5 and V is TRBV15, with a possible D match to TRBD1 (6 bases). The CDR3 loop spans 16 amino acids. V was shortened by 3 bases and J by 0 bases, with 12 bases between the two germline ends. Germline V gene data show CDR1 as LNHNV and CDR2 as YYDKDF (reference sequence). The CDR3 nucleotides are TGTGCCACCAGCAGCAGACAGGATAATAGCAATCAGCCCCAGCATTTT. Its translation: CATSSRQDNSNQPQHF.

J is TRBJ2-1 and V is TRBV11-2; 9 bases fit TRBD2. The CDR3 totals 15 residues. Germline V CDR1 and CDR2: SGHAT, FQNNGV. V was clipped by 1 base and J by 9 bases; unmatched bases: 7. The CDR3 sequence is CASSLVGSGSVEQFF. The CDR3 DNA reads TGTGCCAGCAGCTTAGTTGGTAGCGGGAGTGTTGAGCAGTTCTTC.

This clone occurred many times. The chain is built from TRBV7-9 and TRBJ1-1, with D maybe TRBD1 (5 bases). The germline CDR1 and CDR2 sequences are SEHNR and FQNEAQ (reference sequence). The germline V and J ends were trimmed by 6 bases and 3 bases, with 11 bases remaining between them. There are 13 residues in the CDR3. CDR3 amino acids: CASRVGTYTEAFF. CDR3 nucleotides: TGTGCCAGCAGAGTGGGGACTTACACTGAAGCTTTCTTT.

This clone was recorded many times. The chain uses TRBV6-4 and TRBJ2-3, with 7 bases aligning to TRBD2. CDR3 size: 14 residues. Germline CDR1 MRHNA, CDR2 SNTAGT. Trimming at V came to 5 bases and at J to 3 bases, leaving 5 bases not matched to a gene. The DNA of the CDR3 is TGTGCCAGCAGTTCGGGCGGGGGAACAGATACGCAGTATTTT. Residues: CASSSGGGTDTQYF.

The rearrangement joins TRBV30 to TRBJ1-1, with D hard to call. The CDR3 has 11 residues. The germline V and J ends were trimmed by 2 bases and 4 bases, with 5 bases remaining between them. CDR1 GTSNPN and CDR2 SVGIG come from the germline V gene (reference sequence). The CDR3 here is CAWSSPTEAFF. Here the CDR3 DNA reads TGTGCCTGGAGTTCACCCACTGAAGCTTTCTTT.

Notes on this clone: The junction does not match germline at one end; this may be a read error. Other DNA variants within this sample encode the same CDR3. The chain uses TRBV7-8 and TRBJ2-6; D may correspond to TRBD1 or TRBD2 (5 bases each). The CDR3 is 16 amino acids. Germline CDR1 is SGHVS and CDR2 is FQNEAQ. CDR3 coding DNA: TGTGCTAGCAGCTTAGACCAGGGAGCCGGGGCCAACGTCCTGACTTTC. It yields the protein CASSLDQGAGANVLTF.

This clone has at least ten counts. This chain connects TRBV28 to TRBJ1-4; D uncertain. V was clipped by 5 bases and J by 2 bases, with 9 bases between them. The germline V gene encodes CDR1 MDHEN and CDR2 SYDVKM. The CDR3 runs 14 residues. The CDR3 loop is CASSSRPTNEKLFF. CDR3 nucleotides: TGTGCCAGCAGTAGCAGACCGACTAATGAAAAACTGTTTTTT.

This clone appeared a few times. The chain couples TRBV27 to TRBJ2-7; TRBD2 is a possible D gene (5 bases). This CDR3 spans 15 amino acids. Trimming removed 8 bases at V and 2 bases at J, with 19 bases between. Germline CDR1 reads MNHEY; CDR2 reads SMNVEV (reference sequence). In DNA, the CDR3 is TGTGCCAGCCGCTGGGGAAGAGGAGGTACCTACGAGCAGTACTTC. This gives the protein CASRWGRGGTYEQYF.

This clone was seen a handful of times. The junction and the germline gene differ at one end; a read error may be behind it. The J gene is TRBJ2-2, the V gene TRBV12-3 or TRBV12-4; 12 bases are shared with TRBD2. This CDR3 is 16 amino acids long. CDR3 region: CASRRLAGVSTGELSF. The CDR3 DNA reads as TGTGCCAGCAGGAGACTAGCGGGAGTATCCACCGGGGAGCTGTCTTTT.

This clone was seen at least ten times. This chain uses TRBV4-3 with TRBJ2-1; 9 bases are a match to TRBD1. V trimming: 4 bases; J trimming: 0 bases; junction bases outside the gene matches: 10. This CDR3 has 18 amino acids. Per germline, CDR1 LGHNA and CDR2 YSLEER. CDR3 in DNA: TGCGCCAGCAGCCCAGACAGGGGGGACGAAAGCTCCTACAATGAGCAGTTCTTC. It encodes CASSPDRGDESSYNEQFF.

This clone showed up many times. The chain couples TRBV5-1 to TRBJ1-5; D not resolved. V was shortened by 0 bases and J by 2 bases, with 6 bases between the two germline ends. This CDR3 region has 14 residues. Germline assignment: CDR1 SGHRS and CDR2 YFSETQ. The CDR3 protein is CASSLDSRNQPQHF. The CDR3 nucleotides read TGCGCCAGCAGCTTGGACAGTCGCAATCAGCCCCAGCATTTT. Combining the CDR3 with reference TRBV5-1 and TRBJ1-5 gives the whole variable domain KAGVTQTPRYLIKTRGQQVTLSCSPISGHRSVSWYQQTPGQGLQFLFEYFSETQRNKGNFPGRFSGRQFSNSRSEMNVSTLELGDSALYLCASSLDSRNQPQHFGDGTRLSIL.

This clone has more than one count but fewer than ten. J is TRBJ1-5 and V is TRBV11-2, with 8 bases matching TRBD1. The junction had 11 bases not matched to a gene; V was cut back by 4 bases and J by 3 bases. Germline CDR1 is SGHAT and CDR2 is FQNNGV. This CDR3 is built from 17 residues. The CDR3 here is CASSSERTGLHNQPQHF. Here the CDR3 DNA reads TGTGCCAGCAGCTCCGAAAGGACAGGGCTTCACAATCAGCCCCAGCATTTT. Combining the CDR3 with reference TRBV11-2 and TRBJ1-5 gives the whole variable domain EAGVAQSPRYKIIEKRQSVAFWCNPISGHATLYWYQQILGQGPKLLIQFQNNGVVDDSQLPKDRFSAERLKGVDSTLKIQPAKLEDSAVYLCASSSERTGLHNQPQHFGDGTRLSIL.

This clone occurred a few times. The chain uses TRBV27 and TRBJ2-7, with D possibly being TRBD1 (6 bases). CDR1 and CDR2 from the germline V gene are MNHEY and SMNVEV (reference sequence). CDR3 size: 15 residues. Trimming took 3 bases from V and 3 from J, leaving 15 bases between them. This CDR3 reads CASSLGDTTLYEQYF. CDR3 sequence (DNA): TGTGCCAGCAGTTTGGGGGACACCACCCTCTACGAGCAGTACTTC.

The chain carries TRBV11-2 and TRBJ2-4; 11 bases are shared with TRBD2. CDR3 length: 18 amino acids. Germline V gene sequence: CDR1 SGHAT, CDR2 FQNNGV. V lost 5 bases, J lost 8 bases, and 17 bases stayed unmatched. As DNA, the CDR3 is TGTGCCAGCAGCCAACAACGCAGAGATAGCGGGGGGGCTCACATTCAGTACTTC. This codes for CASSQQRRDSGGAHIQYF.

The chain carries TRBV20-1 and TRBJ1-4, with D possibly TRBD1 on 5 matching bases. Germline V CDR1 and CDR2: DFQATT, SNEGSKA (reference sequence). CDR3 length: 14 amino acids. Deletions cut 6 bases from V and 8 bases from J, with 19 bases between. This chain's CDR3 is CSAPGAGINEKLFF. The CDR3 DNA sequence: TGCAGTGCCCCCGGGGCAGGGATAAACGAAAAACTGTTTTTT.

The table lists this clone with many counts. This sequence joins TRBV5-4 and TRBJ1-1, with a weak D call TRBD1 (5 bases). The CDR3 consists of 17 residues. Germline-derived CDR1 and CDR2 are SGHNT and YYREEE (reference sequence). V was cut by 0 bases and J by 6 bases, with 21 bases left in between. The CDR3, as DNA: TGTGCCAGCAGCTTGGGTACCGGCAGGGCCGCCGACCCTGAAGCTTTCTTT. Protein: CASSLGTGRAADPEAFF.

With respect to this clone: A read error may account for a junction end that differs from germline. The genes are TRBV10-3 and TRBJ1-1; D not resolved. The CDR3 runs to 14 residues. From germline, CDR1 is ENHRY and CDR2 SYGVKD. The CDR3 protein is CAITLDVSYTESFF. The CDR3 DNA reads TGTGCCATCACCCTGGACGTTTCCTACACTGAATCTTTCTTT.